This T cell receptor (beta chain) was sequenced in a study of T-cell memory formation after mild COVID-19. Sample barcodes and UMIs were carried by the TCR alpha and TCR beta cDNA libraries that 5'RACE generated with constant-segment primers. TCRdb re-called the 5' RACE reads through MiXCR, storing one row per CDR3 protein. The profile shows 430,000 or so distinct CDR3 sequences, around a quarter of them singletons. CDR3 length: 13 amino acids. Germline CDR1 and CDR2: KGHDR and SFDVKD. V lost 9 bases to trimming and J lost 3 bases; unmatched junction nucleotides: 5. Sequencing was carried out using PBMCs or a T cell subset sorted from them (not recorded which). The chain uses TRBV24-1 and TRBJ2-3, with 7 bases identical to TRBD2. The sequence was obtained from an adult woman who had mild COVID-19 (a few samples of this study predate the infection). Cell type and time point are not known. CDR3 in amino acids: CATGREGTDTQYF. The CDR3 DNA follows: TGTGCCACCGGGAGGGAGGGAACAGATACGCAGTATTTT.